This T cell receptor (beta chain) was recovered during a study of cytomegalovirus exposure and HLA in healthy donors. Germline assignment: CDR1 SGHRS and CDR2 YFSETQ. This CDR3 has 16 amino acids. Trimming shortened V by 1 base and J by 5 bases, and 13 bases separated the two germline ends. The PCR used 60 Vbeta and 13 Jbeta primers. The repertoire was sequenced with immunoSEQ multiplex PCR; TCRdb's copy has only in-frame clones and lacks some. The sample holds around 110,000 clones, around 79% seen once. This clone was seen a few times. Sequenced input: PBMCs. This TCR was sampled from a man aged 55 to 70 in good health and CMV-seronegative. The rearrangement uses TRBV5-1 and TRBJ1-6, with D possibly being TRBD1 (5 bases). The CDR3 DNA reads TGCGCCAGCAGCTTGTACGGGAGGGGAGATAATTCACCCCTCCACTTT. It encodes CASSLYGRGDNSPLHF.